This record looks at one T cell receptor beta chain sequence and its context. The sample is drawn from a study of identical twins. V was pared by 7 bases and J by 6 bases, with 15 bases of the junction left unmatched. CDR3 length: 17 residues. Germline-derived CDR1 and CDR2 are SGHTA and FQGNSA. A single record per CDR3 protein comes from TCRdb applying MiXCR to the 5' RACE reads. Of 650,000 to 750,000 distinct CDR3 sequences listed, over 20% are singletons. These sequences were also reported in another study, on T cells expressing NK-cell markers.

Sequencing input: PBMCs. This clonotype originated in a woman between 18 and 29 years old in good health. This chain joins TRBV7-2 and TRBJ2-3; TRBD2 aligns across 11 bases. The chain's CDR3 is CASNSPGLAAPPDTQYF. As DNA, the CDR3 is TGTGCCAGCAACTCGCCGGGACTAGCGGCTCCGCCGGATACGCAGTATTTT.